This T cell receptor (beta chain) was captured by sequencing in a study of post-analysis software for immune sequencing data. Notes on the study in general: Five or six TRBV segments were significantly more frequent in patients than in controls. TRBV5-6, TRBV5-1 and TRBV20-1 were among these segments. Co-batched samples clustered tightly together by F measure.

Included in the TCR beta cDNA libraries were unique molecular identifiers. A single record per CDR3 protein comes from TCRdb applying MiXCR to the PCR reads. The table lists hundreds of thousands of distinct CDR3 sequences, roughly 58% of them singletons. The CDR3 totals 14 residues. The V and J ends lost 5 bases and 5 bases respectively, with 15 bases between them. Per germline, CDR1 SGHAT and CDR2 FQDESV (reference sequence). With respect to this clonotype: Its specificity is unknown.

The chain links TRBV11-1 to TRBJ2-5; D is unresolved. This TCR came from a girl between 10 and 17 years old with multiple sclerosis. Sequencing was carried out using blood. CDR3 sequence reads: CASSDEKGGETQYF. CDR3 sequence (DNA): TGTGCCAGCAGCGACGAGAAGGGCGGCGAGACCCAGTACTTC.